This TCR beta chain was identified in a study of blood T cell repertoires in COVID-19. Study-wide background: The United States, Italy and Spain were the sources of the acute and convalescent COVID-19 samples. Sources were T cells, B-cell-depleted T cells, or PBMCs; the material itself was cDNA or gDNA.

The CDR3 extends over 15 amino acids. V dropped 3 bases and J dropped 4 bases, with 16 bases sitting between them. Germline V gene lookup returns CDR1 SGHTA and CDR2 FQGNSA. In the original workflow: Nucleated cell counts were estimated from reference gene primer amplification. The method was immunoSEQ multiplex PCR; TCRdb's version includes in-frame clones alone and lacks a portion of them. The V and J calls and clone size were taken over from that table, and D and trimming were inferred from the DNA. Here the sample spans about 230,000 clones, approximately 80% being singletons. V and J are TRBV7-2 and TRBJ2-7, with D perhaps TRBD1 (5 bases). The sample consisted of peripheral blood. The sequence derives from a woman aged 50 to 65 with acute or convalescent COVID-19. CDR3 region: CASSFQGSPTYEQYF. Here the CDR3 DNA reads TGTGCCAGCAGCTTTCAGGGATCTCCTACGTACGAGCAGTACTTC.